What follows is one TCR beta chain and its context. The data were produced by immunoSEQ multiplex PCR, yet TCRdb's version contains in-frame clones alone and is incomplete. This table has 24,000 or so clones, about four fifths appearing once. The data are from a study of PD-1 blockade in classical Hodgkin lymphoma. The CDR3 has 17 amino acids. Deletions cut 4 bases from V and 2 bases from J, with 15 bases between. Germline values: CDR1 MNHNS, CDR2 SASEGT. No patient escaped relapse after autologous stem cell transplantation, and brentuximab vedotin exposure varied. The sequences come from peripheral blood mononuclear cells (PBMCs), collected before the second cycle of nivolumab. The receptor's source is a human donor with classical Hodgkin lymphoma. The chain joins TRBV6-1 to TRBJ1-6; a possible D gene is TRBD1 (6 bases). The CDR3 region is CASSAKRGTTYNSPLHF. CDR3 bases: TGTGCCAGCAGTGCGAAGAGGGGGACCACCTATAATTCACCCCTCCACTTT.